The next 23 T cell receptor beta chains were all read from a single sample in a study of blood T cell repertoires in COVID-19. The repertoire was sequenced with immunoSEQ multiplex PCR; TCRdb's copy has only in-frame clones and lacks some. Of around 160,000 clones detected, roughly 80% appear once; the ten largest clones hold about 14%. Source material: peripheral blood. The source is a woman of 80 years or more with acute or convalescent COVID-19.

This sequence joins TRBV6-5 and TRBJ1-1; 7 bases align to TRBD1. V was pared by 2 bases and J by 1 base, with 1 base of the junction left unmatched. CDR1 is MNHEY, CDR2 SVGAGI, per germline. The CDR3 contains 14 residues. The CDR3 nucleotides read TGTGCCAGCAGTTACGGGACAGCGAACACTGAAGCTTTCTTT. Its protein product is CASSYGTANTEAFF.

The rearrangement links TRBV27 to TRBJ2-7, with a tentative D call TRBD1 (5 bases). Trimming left V 0 bases short and J 4 bases short, with 7 bases between. Looked up from germline, CDR1 is MNHEY and CDR2 is SMNVEV (reference sequence). The CDR3 is 13 residues long. CDR3 region: CASSLSGPYEQYF. In DNA form, the CDR3 reads TGTGCCAGCAGTTTATCGGGGCCTTACGAGCAGTACTTC.

This sequence joins TRBV5-1 and TRBJ1-2; 7 nucleotides line up with TRBD1. Losses at the gene ends were 4 bases for V and 8 bases for J; bases not matched to a gene: 5. Germline V gene lookup returns CDR1 SGHRS and CDR2 YFSETQ. The CDR3 consists of 12 residues. The CDR3: CASSHQGEGYTF. CDR3 DNA sequence: TGCGCCAGCAGCCATCAGGGGGAGGGCTACACCTTC.

This clone has a single count. The CDR3 reads CASSLAQEFSGNTIYF. In DNA, the CDR3 is TGCGCCAGCAGCTTGGCCCAGGAATTCTCTGGAAACACCATATATTTT. The genes are TRBV5-1 and TRBJ1-3; D ambiguous. Trimming cost V 0 bases and J 0 bases, with 10 bases left between them. CDR1 is SGHRS and CDR2 is YFSETQ in the germline V gene. CDR3 length equals 16 residues.

This clone showed up just a few times. The chain links TRBV2 to TRBJ1-5; 10 bases are shared with TRBD1. Germline V gene data show CDR1 as SNHLY and CDR2 as FYNNEI. The V segment lost 4 bases and the J segment 3 bases; nucleotides outside the gene matches: 6. This CDR3 is 16 amino acids long. The CDR3 sequence: CASSGRDRGFNQPQHF. The CDR3 coding sequence is TGTGCCAGCAGTGGTCGGGACAGGGGTTTCAATCAGCCCCAGCATTTT.

The J gene is TRBJ1-4, the V gene TRBV27, with TRBD1 matching 9 bases. Germline lookup yields CDR1 MNHEY and CDR2 SMNVEV (reference sequence). The CDR3 is made up of 16 amino acids. Trimming took 4 bases from V and 6 from J; bases not matched to a gene: 9. CDR3 residues: CASSSLYRGQDEKLFF. CDR3 DNA: TGTGCCAGCAGTTCTCTTTACAGGGGGCAGGATGAAAAACTGTTTTTT. Based on the CDR3 plus reference TRBV27 and TRBJ1-4, the full variable domain is EAQVTQNPRYLITVTGKKLTVTCSQNMNHEYMSWYRQDPGLGLRQIYYSMNVEVTDKGDVPEGYKVSRKEKRNFPLILESPSPNQTSLYFCASSSLYRGQDEKLFFGSGTQLSVL.

The chain has TRBV27 and TRBJ1-6, with a weak D call TRBD1 (5 bases). The CDR3 totals 14 residues. V dropped 4 bases and J dropped 5 bases, with 9 bases sitting between them. The germline CDR1 and CDR2 sequences are MNHEY and SMNVEV (reference sequence). The chain's CDR3 is CASSSGGDNSPLHF. The CDR3 DNA follows: TGTGCCAGCAGTTCGGGAGGGGATAATTCACCCCTCCACTTT.

This chain uses TRBV24-1 with TRBJ1-5, with D possibly TRBD1 on 5 matching bases. This CDR3 comprises 16 residues. V was shortened by 4 bases and J by 0 bases, with 12 bases between the two germline ends. From germline, CDR1 is KGHDR and CDR2 SFDVKD. The CDR3 nucleotides are TGTGCCACCAGTGACTCAGGACAAGCTAGCAATCAGCCCCAGCATTTT. Amino acid sequence: CATSDSGQASNQPQHF.

The rearrangement uses TRBV11-2 and TRBJ1-6; D possibly corresponds to TRBD1 (5 bases). The CDR3 spans 15 residues. V was shortened by 5 bases and J by 6 bases, with 14 bases between the two germline ends. The germline V gene encodes CDR1 SGHAT and CDR2 FQNNGV. The CDR3 here is CASSPLGQGNSPLHF. In DNA, the CDR3 is TGTGCCAGCAGCCCCCTCGGTCAGGGTAATTCACCCCTCCACTTT.

On this clone: The identical CDR3 is also encoded by other nucleotide sequences in the sample. The V and J genes are TRBV7-6 and TRBJ2-5; D is unresolved. The CDR3 loop spans 11 amino acids. The V gene lost 5 bases and the J gene lost 4 bases, with 5 bases spanning the gap. CDR1 and CDR2 (germline): SGHVS, FNYEAQ. The CDR3 loop is CASSPGETQYF. CDR3 DNA sequence: TGTGCCAGCAGCCCCGGAGAGACCCAGTACTTC.

The V call is TRBV14, the J call TRBJ2-7, with D possibly being TRBD2 (6 bases). Trimming removed 1 base at V and 0 bases at J, with 10 bases between. The CDR3 runs 15 residues. Germline assignment: CDR1 SGHDN and CDR2 FVKESK. In DNA form, the CDR3 reads TGTGCCAGCAGCCAAGGCGTAGCGGACTCCTACGAGCAGTACTTC. Amino acid sequence: CASSQGVADSYEQYF.

This chain joins TRBV2 and TRBJ2-1; TRBD2 matches at 8 bases. The CDR3 runs 16 residues. Losses at the gene ends were 10 bases for V and 5 bases for J; bases not matched to a gene: 16. Germline CDR1 is SNHLY and CDR2 is FYNNEI. The CDR3 spells CAILNLAGASDNEQFF. DNA of the CDR3: TGTGCCATCCTGAATCTAGCGGGTGCTTCAGACAATGAGCAGTTCTTC.

This clone was seen once. An end of the junction does not agree with germline; a read error may underlie this. In DNA, the CDR3 is TGCAGCGCTGAAGGGGGACTGGACGATACGCAGTATTTT. It encodes CSAEGGLDDTQYF. The chain has TRBV29-1 and TRBJ2-3; D possibly matches TRBD1 or TRBD2 (6 bases each). The germline V gene encodes CDR1 SQVTM and CDR2 ANQGSEA. This CDR3 has 13 residues.

J is TRBJ2-5 and V is TRBV6-6, with 9 bases fitting TRBD1. Germline V lookup: CDR1 MNHNY, CDR2 SVGAGI (reference sequence). J gave up 6 bases and V 5 bases, and 7 bases lay outside the gene matches. This CDR3 is built from 14 residues. CDR3 DNA sequence: TGTGCCAGCAGTCGCCGGGACAGGGAACAGACCCAGTACTTC. This sequence encodes CASSRRDREQTQYF.

DNA of the CDR3: TGTGCCAGCAGCACACAGGGAAATCAGCCCCAGCATTTT. Protein product: CASSTQGNQPQHF. The rearrangement uses TRBV27 and TRBJ1-5; D perhaps matches TRBD1 (6 bases). There are 13 residues in the CDR3. Germline CDR1 is MNHEY and CDR2 is SMNVEV (reference sequence). Trimming shortened V by 6 bases and J by 4 bases, and 10 bases separated the two germline ends.

The chain employs TRBV18 and TRBJ2-1, with 11 bases lining up with TRBD2. V lost 1 base and J lost 7; bases outside the gene matches: 9. The germline V gene has CDR1 KGHSH and CDR2 LQKENI. This CDR3 has 17 amino acids. CDR3 amino acids: CASSPRVAGGPGNEQFF. The CDR3 DNA is TGTGCCAGCTCACCACGAGTAGCGGGAGGGCCGGGGAATGAGCAGTTCTTC.

The J gene is TRBJ1-2, the V gene TRBV7-8; D might be TRBD1 (6 bases). Trimming pared 5 bases from V and 4 bases from J, leaving 14 bases between. This CDR3 region has 14 residues. Germline V gives CDR1 SGHVS, CDR2 FQNEAQ. CDR3 loop: CASSPTRGGYGYTF. CDR3 bases: TGTGCCAGCAGCCCAACCAGGGGCGGCTATGGCTACACCTTC.

The chain links TRBV6-2 or TRBV6-3 to TRBJ1-5; 7 nucleotides agree with TRBD1. CDR3 length equals 16 residues. Looked up from germline, CDR1 is MNHEY and CDR2 is SVGEGT. V lost 5 bases and J lost 4; bases outside the gene matches: 11. The CDR3 nucleotides read TGTGCCAGCAGTCAAGTAAACCCACAGGGGAATCAGCCCCAGCATTTT. It yields the protein CASSQVNPQGNQPQHF.

At least ten counts were recorded for this clone. The rearrangement uses TRBV2 and TRBJ2-2; D not resolved. Germline CDR1 reads SNHLY; CDR2 reads FYNNEI. Between the trimmed V and J ends, which lost 3 bases and 4 bases, there was a span of 12 bases. The CDR3 is made up of 15 amino acids. This CDR3 is CASSDGGAGTGELFF. The CDR3 region has the DNA TGTGCCAGCAGTGACGGCGGCGCCGGCACCGGGGAGCTGTTTTTT.

This chain connects TRBV7-3 to TRBJ2-5, with 10 bases matching TRBD2. Trimming removed 5 bases from V and 5 bases from J; junction bases left unmatched: 8. Germline CDR1 is SGHTA and CDR2 is FQGTGA. The CDR3 totals 15 residues. The CDR3 DNA sequence: TGTGCCAGCAGCCACAGCGGGAGGGCCTGGGAGACCCAGTACTTC. It codes for CASSHSGRAWETQYF.

This chain uses TRBV5-1 with TRBJ2-3, with D possibly TRBD2 on 6 matching bases. The V and J ends lost 4 bases and 3 bases respectively, with 18 bases between them. This CDR3 comprises 16 residues. The germline CDR1 and CDR2 sequences are SGHRS and YFSETQ. The CDR3 DNA follows: TGCGCCAGCAGCCCTGGGACTGCCGTTTGGACAGATACGCAGTATTTT. Translated: CASSPGTAVWTDTQYF. The full variable domain, rest sourced from reference TRBV5-1 and TRBJ2-3, is KAGVTQTPRYLIKTRGQQVTLSCSPISGHRSVSWYQQTPGQGLQFLFEYFSETQRNKGNFPGRFSGRQFSNSRSEMNVSTLELGDSALYLCASSPGTAVWTDTQYFGPGTRLTVL.

This clone was found a few times. Other DNA sequences in this sample translate to the same CDR3. The V gene is TRBV7-6, the J gene TRBJ1-5; a weak D match, TRBD1 (5 bases). V was cut by 0 bases and J by 4 bases, with 10 bases left in between. CDR1 is SGHVS, CDR2 FNYEAQ, per germline. This CDR3 is 15 amino acids long. The CDR3 sequence: CASSLASGLNQPQHF. The CDR3 DNA sequence: TGTGCCAGCAGCTTAGCATCAGGGTTGAATCAGCCCCAGCATTTT. The entire variable domain, with the rest obtained from reference TRBV7-6 and TRBJ1-5, is as follows: GAGVSQSPRYKVTKRGQDVALRCDPISGHVSLYWYRQALGQGPEFLTYFNYEAQQDKSGLPNDRFSAERPEGSISTLTIQRTEQRDSAMYRCASSLASGLNQPQHFGDGTRLSIL.

This clone was picked up a small number of times. The V and J genes are TRBV4-1 and TRBJ1-2, with 8 bases fitting TRBD1. Germline CDR1 is MGHRA and CDR2 is YSYEKL. The CDR3 loop spans 20 amino acids. With V trimmed by 4 bases and J by 0 bases, 19 bases remained unmatched. CDR3 bases: TGCGCCAGCAGCCGAAGTCCGGGGAGGGGACAGGACCCTTCTAACTATGGCTACACCTTC. It translates to CASSRSPGRGQDPSNYGYTF.